One TCR beta chain is described in this entry. The antigen is unknown. These data come from a study of CD8 T cell repertoires and HIV-1 epitope variants. This CDR3 contains 15 residues. Per germline, CDR1 LGHNA and CDR2 YSLEER. With 4 bases removed from V and 3 bases from J, the gap between germline ends came to 13 bases. The table came from immunoSEQ multiplex PCR; TCRdb's copy has only in-frame clones and leaves some out. The sample contains about 2,800 clones, under 75% of which appear only once. Sequencing was done on a sample of cultured CD8+ T cells derived from PBMCs. This TCR derives from a male donor with HIV. The chain is built from TRBV4-3 and TRBJ1-3, with D maybe TRBD1 (6 bases). The CDR3 region is CASSPGVASGNTIYF. The CDR3 DNA sequence: TGCGCCAGCAGCCCAGGGGTGGCTAGTGGAAACACCATATATTTT.